These 9 T cell receptor beta chains came from one sample sequenced in a study of T cell responses to AZD1222 COVID-19 vaccine listed by TCRdb under 2021. Receptor amplification or capture employed the immunoSEQ multiplex PCR assay. TCRdb took this table from immuneACCESS and kept in-frame rearrangements with V and J called. Such tables lack part of the clones; where checked against another copy, unresolved V genes explain under half of the gap, and the rest is unexplained. Recorded for this sample are under 200,000 clones; 88% of them occurred a single time. Around 5.9% of the sample goes to the ten largest clones. Taken with the paper, the label for time point translates to: baseline before first vaccination. Sequenced here: peripheral blood, sampled on day 0 of AZD1222 vaccination. These receptors were taken from an adult in good health.

The rearrangement joins TRBV5-6 to TRBJ2-7; 7 bases align to TRBD1. Per germline, CDR1 SGHDT and CDR2 YYEEEE. V dropped 0 bases and J dropped 6; count of bases not matched to a gene: 6. The CDR3 totals 14 residues. The chain's CDR3 is CASSLGQGVGEQYF. The CDR3 DNA reads as TGTGCCAGCAGCTTGGGCCAGGGGGTAGGCGAGCAGTACTTC.

The sample holds one count of this clone. CDR3: CAIGRGGNEKLFF. The CDR3 nucleotides are TGTGCCATTGGGAGGGGAGGAAATGAAAAACTGTTTTTT. The rearrangement joins TRBV10-3 to TRBJ1-4, with D possibly TRBD1 on 5 matching bases. V lost 9 bases to trimming and J lost 5 bases, with 13 bases between them. The CDR3 runs to 13 residues. The germline V gene has CDR1 ENHRY and CDR2 SYGVKD.

The genes are TRBV5-4 and TRBJ2-7; 11 positions match TRBD2. The CDR3 contains 13 residues. Trimming removed 5 bases from V and 3 bases from J; junction bases left unmatched: 1. CDR1 SGHNT and CDR2 YYREEE come from the germline V gene (reference sequence). This CDR3 is CASRGLADYEQYF. The CDR3, as DNA: TGTGCCAGCAGGGGACTAGCGGACTACGAGCAGTACTTC.

V is TRBV19 and J is TRBJ2-1, with 7 bases that match TRBD2. Germline assignment: CDR1 LNHDA and CDR2 SQIVND (reference sequence). The CDR3 runs to 14 residues. V was clipped by 3 bases and J by 4 bases; unmatched bases: 3. In DNA, the CDR3 is TGTGCCAGTAGTATTAGCGGGTGGTACAATGAGCAGTTCTTC. Amino acids: CASSISGWYNEQFF.

This sequence joins TRBV7-2 and TRBJ2-7; 8 bases fit TRBD2. Per germline, CDR1 SGHTA and CDR2 FQGNSA. The CDR3 totals 15 residues. Trimming at V came to 2 bases and at J to 7 bases, leaving 10 bases not matched to a gene. The CDR3 spells CASSLSSGGPLEQYF. The CDR3 nucleotides are TGTGCCAGCAGCTTATCATCGGGAGGGCCGCTTGAGCAGTACTTC.

V usage is TRBV7-2 and J usage is TRBJ2-1; no definite D call. From germline, CDR1 is SGHTA and CDR2 FQGNSA. Trimming stripped 0 bases from V and 4 bases from J, with 4 bases between. CDR3 length: 13 amino acids. The CDR3 region has the DNA TGTGCCAGCAGCTTAGCCGAGTACAATGAGCAGTTCTTC. Protein product: CASSLAEYNEQFF.

This sequence joins TRBV6-2 or TRBV6-3 and TRBJ2-2; no clear D gene. Trimming took off 6 bases at V and 6 bases at J, with 14 bases between the two ends. There are 14 residues in the CDR3. Germline V gene data show CDR1 as MNHEY and CDR2 as SVGEGT. The chain's CDR3 is CASSIQVAAGELFF. The CDR3 DNA reads as TGTGCCAGCAGCATTCAGGTCGCAGCCGGGGAGCTGTTTTTT.

Remarks on this clone: At one boundary the junction diverges from the germline segment, which might be a read error. This chain connects TRBV2 to TRBJ1-2; D might be TRBD1 (5 bases). The CDR3 contains 14 residues. The V gene's germline CDR1 is SNHLY and CDR2 FYNNEI. The CDR3 nucleotides are TGTGCCAACAGTATCCAACGAGACAGATGGGGCTACACCTTC. Encoded protein: CANSIQRDRWGYTF. Full variable domain (rest looked up from reference TRBV2 and TRBJ1-2): EPEVTQTPSHQVTQMGQEVILRCVPISNHLYFYWYRQILGQKVEFLVSFYNNEISEKSEIFDDQFSVERPDGSNFTLKIRSTKLEDSAMYFCANSIQRDRWGYTFGSGTRLTVV.

The chain has TRBV6-5 and TRBJ1-2, with TRBD1 as a possible D gene (6 bases). The V and J ends lost 6 bases and 1 base respectively, with 15 bases between them. This CDR3 contains 15 residues. Germline assignment: CDR1 MNHEY and CDR2 SVGAGI. DNA of the CDR3: TGTGCCAGCAGCTCGAGGGGGGAGATTAACTATGGCTACACCTTC. The encoded protein is CASSSRGEINYGYTF.